The clone carrying this T cell receptor (beta chain) has just a few counts. As yet, its antigen is unknown. Losses at the gene ends were 6 bases for V and 4 bases for J; bases not matched to a gene: 8. The germline V gene has CDR1 SGHTA and CDR2 FQGTGA. The CDR3 consists of 15 residues. These data are taken from a study of T-cell memory formation after mild COVID-19. Broader study findings: Detection of some responders pre-infection suggested pre-existing cross-reactive memory T cells participated.

The TCR alpha and TCR beta cDNA libraries, bearing sample barcodes and UMIs, were generated by 5'RACE using constant-segment primers. TCRdb redid the calling of the 5' RACE reads with MiXCR, one entry per CDR3 protein. The data contain some 150,000 distinct CDR3 sequences, about 25% of them singletons. The sequence was obtained from an adult woman who had mild COVID-19 (a few samples of this study predate the infection). Cell type and time point are not known. This chain connects TRBV7-3 to TRBJ2-3; 9 bases map to TRBD1. Sequencing used PBMCs or a T cell subset sorted from them (not recorded which). The CDR3 coding sequence is TGTGCCAGCAGTCGGACAGGGGTGGTGCCAGATACGCAGTATTTT. Its protein is CASSRTGVVPDTQYF.